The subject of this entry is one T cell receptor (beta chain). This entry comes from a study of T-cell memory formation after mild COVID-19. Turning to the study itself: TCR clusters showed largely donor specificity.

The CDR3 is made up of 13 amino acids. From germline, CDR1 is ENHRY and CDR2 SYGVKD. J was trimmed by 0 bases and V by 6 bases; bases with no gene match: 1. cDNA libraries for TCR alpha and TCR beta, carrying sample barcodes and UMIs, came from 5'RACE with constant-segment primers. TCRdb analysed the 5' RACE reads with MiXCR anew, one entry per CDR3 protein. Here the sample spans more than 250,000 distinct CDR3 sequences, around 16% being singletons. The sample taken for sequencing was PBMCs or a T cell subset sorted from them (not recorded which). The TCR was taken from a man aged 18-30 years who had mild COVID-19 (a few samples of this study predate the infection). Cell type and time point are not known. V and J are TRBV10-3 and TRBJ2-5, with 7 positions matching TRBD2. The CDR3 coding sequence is TGTGCCATCAGGGCGGGGGACCAAGAGACCCAGTACTTC. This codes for CAIRAGDQETQYF.